Listed below are T cell receptor beta chains from one sample, sequenced in a study of T cell responses to AZD1222 COVID-19 vaccine. Clones were read by immunoSEQ multiplex PCR, and TCRdb kept only the in-frame ones, dropping some. Seen here are around 200,000 clones, around 88% observed once, and the top ten hold roughly 0.49%. The sequenced sample was peripheral blood, obtained on day 0 of AZD1222 vaccination. The receptors originated from an adult in good health. Both conserved end residues are part of each CDR3. D genes are given only for firm matches. The size of a clone is reported for some rows only, either as once, few or many, or as a class for expanded clones.

j_gene,abundance,d_gene,v_gene,CDR3nt,CDR3aa
TRBJ1-5,NA,NA,TRBV9,TGTGCCAGCAGCGTCGGGCCAGCGAATCAGCCCCAGCATTTT,CASSVGPANQPQHF
TRBJ1-2,NA,NA,TRBV6-4,TGTGCCAGCAGTGAATCTGGGACCTATGGCTACACCTTC,CASSESGTYGYTF
TRBJ2-7,NA,NA,TRBV9,TGTGCCAGCAGCCCCGGGCTGCTAGGCGAGCAGTACTTC,CASSPGLLGEQYF
TRBJ2-7,NA,NA,TRBV7-9,TGTGCCAGCAGACCCCCGACAGACGGGCCCTACGAGCAGTACTTC,CASRPPTDGPYEQYF
TRBJ2-1,NA,NA,TRBV3-1/TRBV3-2,TGTGCCAGCAGCCCCTGGGGATTCAATGAGCAGTTCTTC,CASSPWGFNEQFF
TRBJ2-7,NA,NA,TRBV19,TGTGCCAGCGGACCCGTTTTTTACGGCGAGCAGTACTTC,CASGPVFYGEQYF
TRBJ2-4,few,TRBD1,TRBV4-1,TGCGCCAGCAGCCAATCTGGGACAGGAAGGGCCAAAAACATTCAGTACTTC,CASSQSGTGRAKNIQYF
TRBJ1-1,NA,TRBD1,TRBV12-5,TGTGCTAATCCCCAGTTCGGGACAGGGAGGATCGCTGAAGCTTTCTTT,CANPQFGTGRIAEAFF
TRBJ2-1,NA,NA,TRBV18,TGTGCCAGCTCACCACCGGGCAATGAGCAGTTCTTC,CASSPPGNEQFF
TRBJ1-5,NA,NA,TRBV7-2,TGTGCCAGCAGCTTTTATGCCAATCAGCCCCAGCATTTT,CASSFYANQPQHF
TRBJ2-1,NA,NA,TRBV19,TGTGCCAGTAGTATAGTTGGCTACAATGAGCAGTTCTTC,CASSIVGYNEQFF
TRBJ2-6,NA,NA,TRBV18,TGTGCCAGCTCACCACCGGCAGGCAGGTTGCCATCTGGGGCCAACGTCCTGACTTTC,CASSPPAGRLPSGANVLTF
TRBJ2-7,NA,TRBD1,TRBV28,TGTGCCAGCAGTTTAATGGGACAGGGCAAGGGAGAGCAGTACTTC,CASSLMGQGKGEQYF
TRBJ1-1,NA,NA,TRBV3-1/TRBV3-2,TGTGCCAGCAGCCCGATGACAGTCAACACTGAAGCTTTCTTT,CASSPMTVNTEAFF
TRBJ2-1,NA,TRBD1,TRBV5-4,TGTGCCAGCAGCCCGGACAGGGGCAATGAGCAGTTCTTC,CASSPDRGNEQFF
TRBJ2-3,NA,NA,TRBV11-2,TGTGCCAGCAGCTTAACCATCAGTGGCACAGATACGCAGTATTTT,CASSLTISGTDTQYF
TRBJ1-2,few,TRBD1,TRBV28,TGTGCCAGCAGTTCCGGGACAGACAACTATGGCTACACCTTC,CASSSGTDNYGYTF
TRBJ1-3,NA,NA,TRBV28,TGTGCCAGCACCCGCTCTGGAAACACCATATATTTT,CASTRSGNTIYF
TRBJ2-1,once,NA,TRBV6-6,TGTGCCAGCAGCTCGTTACATGAGCAGTTCTTC,CASSSLHEQFF
TRBJ2-2,NA,NA,TRBV9,TGTGCCAGCAGCGTAAACAGCCCCACCGGGGAGCTGTTTTTT,CASSVNSPTGELFF
TRBJ2-3,NA,NA,TRBV5-1,TGCGCCAGCGGGTATAATAGGGGCACAGATACGCAGTATTTT,CASGYNRGTDTQYF
TRBJ1-4,NA,NA,TRBV30,TGTGCCTGGAGACAGGAAACTAATGAAAAACTGTTTTTT,CAWRQETNEKLFF
TRBJ2-1,NA,TRBD2,TRBV10-3,TGTGCCATCAGTGATTCACCTAGCGGGGGGGCCTGGGGTGAGCAGTTCTTC,CAISDSPSGGAWGEQFF
TRBJ1-6,NA,NA,TRBV14,TGTGCCAGCAGCCAATCGCTGGCTTACAGGGACTCCTATAATTCACCCCTCCACTTT,CASSQSLAYRDSYNSPLHF
TRBJ1-5,NA,TRBD1,TRBV10-2,TGCGCCAGCAGTGGAAGGACAGGGGCCGGTGGCAATCAGCCCCAGCATTTT,CASSGRTGAGGNQPQHF
TRBJ2-1,once,NA,TRBV11-2,TGTGCCAGCAGCTTAGGGTGGGACGGTCCCTACAATGAGCAGTTCTTC,CASSLGWDGPYNEQFF
TRBJ2-5,NA,TRBD2,TRBV9,TGTGCCAGCAGTCCAGTGGGTAGCGGGGCCCACGAGACCCAGTACTTC,CASSPVGSGAHETQYF
TRBJ2-2,NA,NA,TRBV7-6,TGTGCCAGCAGCTTAGCACCTAATCGTCCCGGGGAGCTGTTTTTT,CASSLAPNRPGELFF
TRBJ2-4,NA,TRBD2,TRBV3-1/TRBV3-2,TGTGCCAGCAGCCAAGGACTAGCGGGTAACATTCAGTACTTC,CASSQGLAGNIQYF
TRBJ2-5,NA,TRBD2,TRBV7-9,TGTGCCAGCAGCTTTCGACTAGCGGGAGAGGTAGAGACCCAGTACTTC,CASSFRLAGEVETQYF
TRBJ1-6,NA,NA,TRBV6-2/TRBV6-3,TGTGCCAGCAGCTTTCAGAATTCACCCCTCCACTTT,CASSFQNSPLHF
TRBJ2-3,NA,NA,TRBV9,TGTGCCAGCAGCCCGCGGAGGGCAGGGACCAAAGCGGATACGCAGTATTTT,CASSPRRAGTKADTQYF
TRBJ2-2,NA,TRBD2,TRBV5-1,TGCGCCAGCAGCCCAACTCCGGGACTAGCCAGTGGCGGGGAGCTGTTTTTT,CASSPTPGLASGGELFF
TRBJ1-2,NA,TRBD1,TRBV29-1,TGCAGCGCTACGACAGGGGGTTATGACTATGGCTACACCTTC,CSATTGGYDYGYTF
TRBJ2-7,NA,TRBD1,TRBV9,TGTGCCAGCAGCGTCCTCGGGACAGGGACCGAGCAGTACTTC,CASSVLGTGTEQYF
TRBJ1-6,NA,NA,TRBV5-6,TGTGCCAGCAGCCCGCGGTTGAATTCACCCCTCCACTTT,CASSPRLNSPLHF
TRBJ1-2,NA,NA,TRBV25-1,TGTGCCAGCAGTGAGGGACCGGAGGGTGTCTATGGCTACACCTTC,CASSEGPEGVYGYTF
TRBJ2-3,NA,TRBD1,TRBV28,TGTGCCAGCAGTCCCTTCTTCCGGACAGGGTCGGGCACAGATACGCAGTATTTT,CASSPFFRTGSGTDTQYF
TRBJ2-5,NA,NA,TRBV19,TGTGCCAGTAGTATAGAGGGGCCCGAAGAGACCCAGTACTTC,CASSIEGPEETQYF
TRBJ1-4,NA,NA,TRBV28,TGTGCCAGCAGTTGGGTTACTAATGAAAAACTGTTTTTT,CASSWVTNEKLFF
TRBJ1-5,NA,TRBD1,TRBV2,TGTGCCAGCAGTACGGACCTCCAGGGGGCGGTAGGTCAGCCCCAGCATTTT,CASSTDLQGAVGQPQHF
TRBJ1-2,NA,NA,TRBV6-5,TGTGCCAGCAGTTCCCCCGGGACCGCGGGCGGCTACACCTTC,CASSSPGTAGGYTF
TRBJ2-7,many,NA,TRBV11-2,TGTGCCAGCAGCCGGTTTAGCAGTGCTAAGTACTTC,CASSRFSSAKYF
TRBJ2-7,NA,TRBD1,TRBV19,TGTGCCAGTAGTCTACGGGACAGCCTCTACGAGCAGTACTTC,CASSLRDSLYEQYF
TRBJ2-1,NA,NA,TRBV7-8,TGTGCCAGCAGCTTAACGGGACACACAATCGCGGATGAGCAGTTCTTC,CASSLTGHTIADEQFF